Listed here are 20 T cell receptor beta chains from one sample, sequenced in a study of blood T cell repertoires in COVID-19. Sequenced by immunoSEQ multiplex PCR; TCRdb stores in-frame clones only, minus some. The sample has about 140,000 clones, around four fifths seen once. Sequencing was performed on PBMCs or T cells enriched from blood (not recorded which). The receptor source for this set is a woman aged 50 to 60 with acute COVID-19.

The chain combines TRBV2 with TRBJ2-1, with D possibly TRBD1 on 5 matching bases. Germline V gene sequence: CDR1 SNHLY, CDR2 FYNNEI. The CDR3 spans 17 residues. Between the trimmed V and J ends, which lost 6 bases and 6 bases, there was a span of 24 bases. CDR3 DNA: TGTGCCAGCAGCGCCAGGGAAGGTAGTTTTGGTCGCAATGAGCAGTTCTTC. It specifies CASSAREGSFGRNEQFF.

This chain joins TRBV29-1 and TRBJ2-3, with 12 positions matching TRBD2. The germline CDR1 and CDR2 sequences are SQVTM and ANQGSEA. V dropped 6 bases and J dropped 3; count of bases not matched to a gene: 1. CDR3 length: 13 residues. Here the CDR3 DNA reads TGCAGCGTGCTAGCGGGAGGGACAGATACGCAGTATTTT. It specifies CSVLAGGTDTQYF.

The chain couples TRBV11-1 to TRBJ1-6, with D maybe TRBD1 (5 bases). CDR1 is SGHAT and CDR2 is FQDESV in the germline V gene (reference sequence). Deletions cut 1 base from V and 7 bases from J, with 11 bases between. This CDR3 comprises 15 residues. This chain's CDR3 is CASSLVWGENSPLHF. Written as DNA, the CDR3 is TGTGCCAGCAGCTTAGTCTGGGGCGAGAATTCACCCCTCCACTTT.

The chain combines TRBV27 with TRBJ1-2, with no clear D. CDR1 and CDR2 from the germline V gene are MNHEY and SMNVEV (reference sequence). This CDR3 region has 14 residues. The V and J ends lost 5 bases and 7 bases respectively, with 17 bases between them. CDR3 sequence reads: CASSPGRKGLGYTF. The DNA of the CDR3 is TGTGCCAGCAGTCCCGGGAGAAAAGGGCTTGGCTACACCTTC.

The V gene is TRBV3-1 (or the pseudogene TRBV3-2), the J gene TRBJ2-7; D possibly corresponds to TRBD1 (7 bases). The V end was cut by 11 bases, the J end by 2 bases, with 19 bases between. The CDR3 sequence is 14 residues long. The germline CDR1 and CDR2 sequences are LGHDT and YNNKEL (reference sequence). CDR3 protein: CARLFQGGTYEQYF. CDR3 coding DNA: TGTGCCCGCTTATTCCAGGGGGGAACCTACGAGCAGTACTTC.

This clone has only one observation. V and J are TRBV9 and TRBJ1-2; TRBD1 matches 12 bases. The CDR3 spans 16 residues. J gave up 6 bases and V 1 base, and 7 bases lay outside the gene matches. The V gene's germline CDR1 is SGDLS and CDR2 YYNGEE. The CDR3 loop is CASSVNSGTGGDGYTF. CDR3 bases: TGTGCCAGCAGCGTAAATTCCGGGACAGGGGGCGATGGCTACACCTTC.

The J gene is TRBJ2-1, the V gene TRBV2, with D perhaps TRBD2 (6 bases). This CDR3 comprises 13 residues. Germline CDR1 reads SNHLY; CDR2 reads FYNNEI. V was cut by 6 bases and J by 7 bases, with 13 bases left in between. This chain's CDR3 is CASSSGTSNEQFF. The CDR3, as DNA: TGTGCCAGCAGCTCCGGGACTTCAAATGAGCAGTTCTTC.

The chain carries TRBV5-1 and TRBJ2-5; TRBD1 might be the D (6 bases). Trimming stripped 0 bases from V and 5 bases from J, with 11 bases between. Germline loops: CDR1 SGHRS, CDR2 YFSETQ. The CDR3 runs to 14 residues. The CDR3 loop is CASSLERQGETQYF. In DNA, the CDR3 is TGCGCCAGCAGCTTGGAGAGGCAGGGGGAGACCCAGTACTTC.

This clone showed up just a few times. The V call is TRBV10-3, the J call TRBJ1-5, with D hard to call. Between the trimmed V and J ends, which lost 4 bases and 5 bases, there was a span of 6 bases. Germline V gene lookup returns CDR1 ENHRY and CDR2 SYGVKD. This CDR3 region has 12 residues. The CDR3 sequence is CAISVLDQPQHF. The CDR3 DNA reads as TGTGCCATCAGTGTACTAGATCAGCCCCAGCATTTT.

The chain uses TRBV4-2 and TRBJ1-3; unclear D gene. V gave up 4 bases and J gave up 0 bases, with 7 bases separating them. The CDR3 has 14 residues. CDR1 LGHNA and CDR2 YNFKEQ come from the germline V gene. The CDR3 DNA reads as TGTGCCAGCAGCCGGGCAGACTCTGGAAACACCATATATTTT. The encoded protein is CASSRADSGNTIYF.

V and J are TRBV4-2 and TRBJ1-1; D unresolved. The CDR3 is 12 residues long. In germline, CDR1 is LGHNA, CDR2 YNFKEQ. V dropped 6 bases and J dropped 11 bases, with 16 bases sitting between them. The CDR3 is CASSKDRQQAFF. DNA for the CDR3: TGTGCCAGCAGTAAAGACCGACAACAGGCTTTCTTT.

On this clone itself: Other DNA sequences of this sample code for an identical CDR3. The CDR3 is CASSLTGYEQYF. The CDR3, as DNA: TGTGCCAGCAGCTTGACAGGGTACGAGCAGTACTTC. V is TRBV7-9 and J is TRBJ2-7; 7 nucleotides match TRBD1. Germline assignment: CDR1 SEHNR and CDR2 FQNEAQ (reference sequence). The CDR3 runs 12 residues. V gave up 3 bases and J gave up 4 bases; unmatched junction bases: 0.

The gene calls are TRBV14 and TRBJ1-2; D is unresolved. Germline V gene sequence: CDR1 SGHDN, CDR2 FVKESK. V was cut by 1 base and J by 6 bases, with 9 bases left in between. The CDR3 runs to 13 residues. The CDR3 region is CASSQVNTDGYTF. Here the CDR3 DNA reads TGTGCCAGCAGCCAAGTTAACACAGATGGCTACACCTTC. Supplemented by reference TRBV14 and TRBJ1-2, the full variable domain reads EAGVTQFPSHSVIEKGQTVTLRCDPISGHDNLYWYRRVMGKEIKFLLHFVKESKQDESGMPNNRFLAERTGGTYSTLKVQPAELEDSGVYFCASSQVNTDGYTFGSGTRLTVV.

The CDR3 bases are TGTGCCAGCAGTGTGACAGGCGAATCCTCACCCCTCCACTTT. This translates into CASSVTGESSPLHF. This chain uses TRBV25-1 with TRBJ1-6, with D possibly TRBD1 on 6 matching bases. The CDR3 sequence is 14 residues long. The germline gives CDR1 MGHDK, CDR2 SYGVNS. Between the trimmed V and J ends, which lost 4 bases and 10 bases, there was a span of 14 bases. Supplemented by reference TRBV25-1 and TRBJ1-6, the full variable domain reads EADIYQTPRYLVIGTGKKITLECSQTMGHDKMYWYQQDPGMELHLIHYSYGVNSTEKGDLSSESTVSRIRTEHFPLTLESARPSHTSQYLCASSVTGESSPLHFGNGTRLTVT.

V is TRBV7-2 and J is TRBJ2-1; 10 bases fit TRBD2. Germline V lookup: CDR1 SGHTA, CDR2 FQGNSA. V was clipped by 5 bases and J by 7 bases; unmatched bases: 11. This CDR3 comprises 16 residues. The CDR3 region has the DNA TGTGCCAGCAGCCTCGAACTAGCGGGGTGGGGGAATGAGCAGTTCTTC. This encodes CASSLELAGWGNEQFF.

This clone has a handful of counts. The chain uses TRBV9 and TRBJ2-1; 8 nucleotides match TRBD2. Trimming at V came to 1 base and at J to 7 bases, leaving 7 bases not matched to a gene. The CDR3 totals 15 residues. Germline CDR1 is SGDLS and CDR2 is YYNGEE. The CDR3 here is CASSVRSGSLNEQFF. DNA for the CDR3: TGTGCCAGCAGCGTAAGGAGCGGGAGTTTGAATGAGCAGTTCTTC.

The chain is built from TRBV7-9 and TRBJ2-7; D gene ambiguous. V was shortened by 1 base and J by 4 bases, with 8 bases between the two germline ends. In germline, CDR1 is SEHNR, CDR2 FQNEAQ (reference sequence). The CDR3 is made up of 13 amino acids. CDR3 coding DNA: TGTGCCAGCAGCTTAGAGACACGGTACGAGCAGTACTTC. Its translation is CASSLETRYEQYF.

The chain combines TRBV11-1 with TRBJ1-2; D not certain. The CDR3 sequence is 12 residues long. V shed 5 bases and J shed 3 bases, with 7 bases lying between them. Germline-derived CDR1 and CDR2 are SGHAT and FQDESV (reference sequence). The CDR3 bases are TGTGCCAGCAGCGAGAGGGACTATGGCTACACCTTC. It specifies CASSERDYGYTF.

There are a few counts of this clone. The genes are TRBV19 and TRBJ1-1; 11 nucleotides align to TRBD1. The length of the CDR3 is 15 residues. Unmatched junction bases numbered 6, after V lost 5 bases and J lost 4 bases. From germline, CDR1 is LNHDA and CDR2 SQIVND (reference sequence). CDR3 in DNA: TGTGCCAGTAGTCTCCCCGGGACAGGGGGCACTGAAGCTTTCTTT. Amino acids: CASSLPGTGGTEAFF.

This clone was counted between two and nine times. This chain uses TRBV7-3 with TRBJ2-1; the match to TRBD2 covers 9 bases. V was pared by 8 bases and J by 7 bases, with 6 bases of the junction left unmatched. The CDR3 covers 13 residues. Germline V gene data show CDR1 as SGHTA and CDR2 as FQGTGA. CDR3 coding DNA: TGTGCCAGCTCTAATAGCGGGAGTAATGAGCAGTTCTTC. This encodes CASSNSGSNEQFF.